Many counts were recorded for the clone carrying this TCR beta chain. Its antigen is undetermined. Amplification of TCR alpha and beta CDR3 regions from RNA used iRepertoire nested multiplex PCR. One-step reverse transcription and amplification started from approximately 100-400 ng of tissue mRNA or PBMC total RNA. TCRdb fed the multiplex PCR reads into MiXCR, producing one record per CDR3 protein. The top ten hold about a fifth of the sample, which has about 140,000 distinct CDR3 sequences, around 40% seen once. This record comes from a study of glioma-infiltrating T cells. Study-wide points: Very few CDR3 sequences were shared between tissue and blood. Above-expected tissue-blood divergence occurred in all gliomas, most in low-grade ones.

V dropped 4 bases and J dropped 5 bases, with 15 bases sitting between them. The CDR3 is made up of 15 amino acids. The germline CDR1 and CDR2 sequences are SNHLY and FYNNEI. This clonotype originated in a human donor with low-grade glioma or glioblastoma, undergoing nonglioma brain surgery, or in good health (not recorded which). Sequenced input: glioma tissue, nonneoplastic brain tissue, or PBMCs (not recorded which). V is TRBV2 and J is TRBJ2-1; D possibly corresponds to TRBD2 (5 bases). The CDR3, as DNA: TGTGCCAGCAGTGTAGAGCGGTCTATTAACAATGAGCAGTTCTTC. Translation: CASSVERSINNEQFF.